This record covers a single TCR beta chain. As yet, its antigen is unknown. This entry belongs to a study of T cells in tumors after PD-1 blockade. Turning to the study itself: Some patients also took daily vismodegib 150 mg during anti-PD-1 treatment. General observations from the study: Peripheral recruitment is suggested, as some novel exhausted tumor clones were in pre-treatment blood.

Method: immunoSEQ multiplex PCR; TCRdb's copy keeps in-frame clones and lacks some. Found here are 61,000 or so clones, roughly 75% of them singletons; the top ten hold under 15%. CDR1 and CDR2 (germline): LNHDA, SQIVND (reference sequence). This CDR3 region has 14 residues. Trimming took 5 bases from V and 0 from J, leaving 11 bases between them. The sequence derives from a human donor with basal cell carcinoma. The rearrangement uses TRBV19 and TRBJ2-7; D is uncertain. The specimen comprised PBMCs, sampled before anti-PD-1 treatment. The CDR3 sequence: CASSSDPSSYEQYF. The CDR3 DNA reads as TGTGCCAGTAGTTCGGATCCTTCCTCCTACGAGCAGTACTTC. Variable domain in full (rest from reference TRBV19 and TRBJ2-7): DGGITQSPKYLFRKEGQNVTLSCEQNLNHDAMYWYRQDPGQGLRLIYYSQIVNDFQKGDIAEGYSVSREKKESFPLTVTSAQKNPTAFYLCASSSDPSSYEQYFGPGTRLTVT.